Given below is one T cell receptor (beta chain) in context. Its cognate antigen is unknown. Combining a sample-barcoded 5' primer with a J-beta primer mix, a second PCR ran for roughly 6 to 12 cycles. Every cDNA molecule bore a tag from a template-switch adaptor containing 12 random nucleotides. MiXCR, applied by TCRdb to the 5' RACE reads, yields one record per CDR3 protein. The sample includes 700,000 to 950,000 distinct CDR3 sequences, roughly 43% of them seen just once. Deletions cut 4 bases from V and 2 bases from J, with 14 bases between. The germline CDR1 and CDR2 sequences are DFQATT and SNEGSKA (reference sequence). The CDR3 is made up of 14 amino acids. A minimum of 7 million PBMCs was isolated per sample. No fewer than 5 micrograms of total RNA were isolated from every sample. The data originate from a study of blood T cells in healthy people across ages. Study-wide results and limits: There was a strong correlation between TCR beta diversity and naive T cell percentage.

The sequence derives from a woman aged 60-70 years in good health. The genes are TRBV20-1 and TRBJ1-1, with TRBD1 as a possible D gene (5 bases). The source material was blood. The CDR3 reads CSATQGPSNTEAFF. The CDR3 DNA reads as TGCAGTGCTACGCAGGGCCCATCCAACACTGAAGCTTTCTTT.